This T cell receptor beta chain was recovered during a study of T-cell reconstitution after alpha-beta-depleted transplantation in children. Study-wide results and caveats: T-cell counts and diversity at one year following transplant were attributed mainly to newly produced T cells.

The library targeted TCRbeta and was prepared with unique molecular identifiers. In TCRdb, the PCR reads were re-called with MiXCR into one record per CDR3 protein. The data show about 980,000 distinct CDR3 sequences, about 29% seen once. About this clonotype itself: The antigen is undetermined.

Trimming left V 7 bases short and J 8 bases short, with 15 bases between. CDR1 and CDR2 (germline): SEHNR, FQNEAQ (reference sequence). This CDR3 spans 12 amino acids. This clonotype was obtained from a boy in the first two years of life who had a stem cell transplant for SCID, so the T cells may come from the graft donor. The chain combines TRBV7-9 with TRBJ2-7; D may be TRBD2 (5 bases). Specimen: PBMCs, mostly from graft donor cells, collected 360 days after TCRalphabeta/CD19-depleted stem cell transplant. CDR3 bases: TGTGCCAGCACCTCCCGAGAGGGAAAGCAGTACTTC. The encoded protein is CASTSREGKQYF.